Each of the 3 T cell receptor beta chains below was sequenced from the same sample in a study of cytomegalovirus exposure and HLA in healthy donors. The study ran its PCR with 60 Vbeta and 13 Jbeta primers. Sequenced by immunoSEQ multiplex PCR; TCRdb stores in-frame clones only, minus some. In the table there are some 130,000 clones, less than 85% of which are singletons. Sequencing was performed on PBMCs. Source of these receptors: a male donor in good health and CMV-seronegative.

CDR3 DNA sequence: TGTGCCTGGAGTCAGTCTAGCGGTTACAATGAGCAGTTCTTC. This gives the protein CAWSQSSGYNEQFF. This chain connects TRBV30 to TRBJ2-1; 7 bases map to TRBD2. The CDR3 totals 14 residues. Per the germline V gene, CDR1 is GTSNPN and CDR2 is SVGIG (reference sequence). V trimming: 2 bases; J trimming: 4 bases; junction bases outside the gene matches: 5.

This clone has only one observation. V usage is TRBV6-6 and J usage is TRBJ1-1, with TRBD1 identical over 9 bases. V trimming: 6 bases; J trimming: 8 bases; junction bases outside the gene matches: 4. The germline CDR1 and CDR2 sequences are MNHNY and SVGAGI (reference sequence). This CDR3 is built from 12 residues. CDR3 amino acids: CASSFGTGEAFF. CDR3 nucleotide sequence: TGTGCCAGCAGCTTCGGGACAGGGGAAGCTTTCTTT.

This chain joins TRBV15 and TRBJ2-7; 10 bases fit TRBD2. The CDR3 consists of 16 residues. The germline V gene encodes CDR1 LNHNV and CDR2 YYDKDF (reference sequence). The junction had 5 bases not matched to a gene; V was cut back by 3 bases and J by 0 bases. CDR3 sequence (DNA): TGTGCCACCAGCAGTGGACTAGCGGTGAGCTCCTACGAGCAGTACTTC. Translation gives CATSSGLAVSSYEQYF.